The entry that follows covers one T cell receptor (beta chain) sequence. Its matching antigen is unknown. The data belong to a study of ipilimumab plus nivolumab after autologous stem cell transplantation. Overall study context: Median doses per patient: four to six ipilimumab, 7 or 8 nivolumab.

Patients got ipilimumab 1 mg/kg beginning 14 to 28 days post-transplant. Patients got 3 mg/kg IV nivolumab weeks 1, 4, 7, 10, then biweekly through week 26. Germline trimming cut 8 bases from V and 5 bases from J; bases unmatched to any gene: 10. The germline V gene has CDR1 SQVTM and CDR2 ANQGSEA. The CDR3 spans 13 residues. Repertoires were generated with immunoSEQ multiplex PCR, while TCRdb's copy carries only in-frame clones and drops some. The table includes roughly 16,000 clones, over 70% detected once. The study, taken as a whole, reports: Authors suggest TCR repertoire, Treg phenotype and gut microbiota support further study.

Sequences were derived from PBMCs, sampled in a trial of ipilimumab plus nivolumab as post-transplant consolidation. The genes are TRBV29-1 and TRBJ2-7; TRBD1 matches at 9 bases. The source of this sequence is a male donor with diffuse large B-cell lymphoma. CDR3 nucleotides: TGCAGCATAATCGGGGACAGGGTCCACGAGCAGTACTTC. It codes for CSIIGDRVHEQYF.